This TCR beta chain was sequenced for a study of patients and donors after allogeneic stem cell transplantation (dated by TCRdb to 2019 to 2021). This clonotype came up a few times. There is no known antigen for this receptor. Per-base qualities were not stored, and no clone one base away is much larger. The CDR3, from cysteine to phenylalanine, totals 18 residues. The only DNA kept is the CDR3, 54 bases in frame from the first base. CDR1 is given as LNHNV and CDR2 as YYDKDF, both from the germline V gene (reference sequence). The V end loses 0 bases and the J end loses 4 bases, and a stretch of 22 bases separates them. Receptors were amplified or captured by RT-PCR. The data were produced on a NextSeq 550. The raw public data were reprocessed by TCRdb itself: fastp quality trimming at Q25, MiXCR clonotype calling, in-frame beta chains only. Rows merge per CDR3 protein into single entries with the most common DNA and genes. For this sample there are about 960,000 distinct CDR3 sequences; approximately 19% appear just once. Roughly 6% of the sample is held by the ten biggest clonotypes.

The sample taken for sequencing was blood, either unsorted or a sorted T cell fraction (not recorded which). The sequence is built from TRBV15 and TRBJ2-7; a tentative D match to TRBD2 spans 5 bases. This receptor was identified in a human donor who was either an allogeneic HSCT recipient or a stem cell or donor lymphocyte infusion donor (not recorded which). It is not recorded whose cells these are; they may come from a transplant donor. The DNA sequence follows: TGTGCCACCAGCAGAGATCACGGCGGATTCGCGGGCGGGTACGAGCAGTACTTC. Its coded protein is CATSRDHGGFAGGYEQYF.